The rows below give T cell receptor beta chains drawn from one sample of a study of blood T cell repertoires in COVID-19. Data came from immunoSEQ multiplex PCR; TCRdb stores just in-frame clones and leaves some out. The sample includes approximately 130,000 clones, 85% to 90% of them seen just once. Input material: peripheral blood. Source of these receptors: a human donor in a cohort sampled during active COVID-19. Both conserved end residues are part of each CDR3.

CDR3 protein | J gene | V gene
CAWETGGGTDTQYF | TRBJ2-3 | TRBV30
CASSWADGPQHF | TRBJ1-5 | TRBV5-6
CASSESRSTGRLTGELFF | TRBJ2-2 | TRBV10-1
CASSLFSGGTYEQYF | TRBJ2-7 | TRBV6-2/TRBV6-3
CASRRTGQGYEQYF | TRBJ2-7 | TRBV6-5
CASSVTGGSTDTQYF | TRBJ2-3 | TRBV9
CASSRWGLRNTGELFF | TRBJ2-2 | TRBV28
CATSDTNRNEQFF | TRBJ2-1 | TRBV24-1
CATSQQRNNYGYTF | TRBJ1-2 | TRBV15
CASSLGEKNIQYF | TRBJ2-4 | TRBV5-5
CAHGGLGNTIYF | TRBJ1-3 | TRBV10-3
CASSPRISSTDTQYF | TRBJ2-3 | TRBV3-1/TRBV3-2
CASSPDSLTGELFF | TRBJ2-2 | TRBV5-1
CASSLGQGNGYTF | TRBJ1-2 | TRBV7-9
CASSPFSGRGNEQFF | TRBJ2-1 | TRBV18
CASSLDRGRTDTQYF | TRBJ2-3 | TRBV7-2
CSASTATGLGYTF | TRBJ1-2 | TRBV20-1
CASSLASGGANEQFF | TRBJ2-1 | TRBV7-2
CASSLGQIGTQGYTF | TRBJ1-2 | TRBV5-6
CASSKQGPGTEAFF | TRBJ1-1 | TRBV4-2
CASSQGQGINEAFF | TRBJ1-1 | TRBV3-1/TRBV3-2
CASVGGNSNQPQHF | TRBJ1-5 | TRBV2
CAITPGTNEQFF | TRBJ2-1 | TRBV10-3
CSARDHPGYTF | TRBJ1-2 | TRBV20-1
CASSLDLRGGYTF | TRBJ1-2 | TRBV11-3
CASSPPPGTAGYTF | TRBJ1-2 | TRBV3-1/TRBV3-2
CAWSWGTGHQPQHF | TRBJ1-5 | TRBV30
CASSVAGSYNEQFF | TRBJ2-1 | TRBV9
CASSQDRLAGGSWELFF | TRBJ2-2 | TRBV4-3
CASLERNQETQYF | TRBJ2-5 | TRBV9
CASSRGSQETQYF | TRBJ2-5 | TRBV18
CASSLVGGHLNTEAFF | TRBJ1-1 | TRBV11-3
CATSGVEETQYF | TRBJ2-5 | TRBV10-3
CATRGSGTANTGELFF | TRBJ2-2 | TRBV10-3
CASSQVTTRRGTQYF | TRBJ2-5 | TRBV14
CASSPGLAGETQYF | TRBJ2-5 | TRBV2
CASSVDDLGGTEAFF | TRBJ1-1 | TRBV9
CASSLSGVRTGELFF | TRBJ2-2 | TRBV5-6
CASSVGSPDTQYF | TRBJ2-3 | TRBV9
CASSLGRRNYGYTF | TRBJ1-2 | TRBV5-1
CASSTEGTGQREQFF | TRBJ2-1 | TRBV5-4
CSVEIGTGNTEAFF | TRBJ1-1 | TRBV29-1
CASSLLASGGAHEQYF | TRBJ2-7 | TRBV7-6